A single sample gave rise to the 12 T cell receptor beta chains below, sequenced in a study of identical twins. MiXCR, run by TCRdb on the 5' RACE reads, gives a single entry per CDR3 protein. The sample has fewer than 250,000 distinct CDR3 sequences; approximately 15% are singletons. The sample was also reused in another study, on T cells expressing NK-cell markers.

The sample consisted of CD8+ T cells sorted from blood. These TCRs come from a woman between 18 and 29 years old in good health.

The rearrangement links TRBV6-1 to TRBJ1-4; TRBD1 is a possible D gene (6 bases). The V and J ends lost 7 bases and 7 bases respectively, with 16 bases between them. The CDR3 is made up of 14 amino acids. Germline V gene data show CDR1 as MNHNS and CDR2 as SASEGT. CDR3 protein: CASTQGRGGEKLFF. The CDR3 DNA reads TGTGCCAGCACCCAGGGAAGGGGGGGTGAAAAACTGTTTTTT.

The chain recombines TRBV10-3 with TRBJ2-1; D is possibly TRBD2 (7 bases). V lost 4 bases and J lost 2, with 18 bases in between. CDR3 length: 17 residues. Germline CDR1 ENHRY, CDR2 SYGVKD. The CDR3 DNA reads as TGTGCCATCAGTGTGGGGGGGGCGGAAAGGACCTACAATGAGCAGTTCTTC. Translation: CAISVGGAERTYNEQFF.

This clonotype was recorded a few times. The chain combines TRBV5-1 with TRBJ2-2; D may correspond to TRBD1 or TRBD2 (5 bases each). Per germline, CDR1 SGHRS and CDR2 YFSETQ. Trimming left V 0 bases short and J 1 base short, with 7 bases between. CDR3 length: 15 amino acids. The CDR3 sequence is CASSLVGGNTGELFF. Here the CDR3 DNA reads TGCGCCAGCAGCTTGGTTGGGGGGAACACCGGGGAGCTGTTTTTT.

This clonotype turned up a few times. The chain employs TRBV12-3 or TRBV12-4 and TRBJ2-7; possibly TRBD1 for D (6 bases). The CDR3 runs 14 residues. V lost 5 bases and J lost 6, with 17 bases in between. The CDR3 DNA is TGTGCCAGCAGTAGTCCCGGGACATTTCCCGAGCAGTACTTC. Protein product: CASSSPGTFPEQYF.

This chain joins TRBV29-1 and TRBJ2-2; D might be TRBD1 or TRBD2, each matching 5 bases. This CDR3 contains 15 residues. Germline V lookup: CDR1 SQVTM, CDR2 ANQGSEA. The V gene lost 1 base and the J gene lost 2 bases, with 11 bases spanning the gap. In DNA form, the CDR3 reads TGCAGCGTTGAAGCTGGGACCATTAACACCGGGGAGCTGTTTTTT. Translation: CSVEAGTINTGELFF.

This clonotype appeared a single time. This clone may be a read error of a much larger clone one base away. V is TRBV2 and J is TRBJ2-7, with 7 bases matching TRBD1. Looked up from germline, CDR1 is SNHLY and CDR2 is FYNNEI. With V trimmed by 2 bases and J by 6 bases, 10 bases remained unmatched. The CDR3 is 15 residues long. CDR3 region: CASSEWTGLTCEQYF. DNA for the CDR3: TGTGCCAGCAGTGAATGGACAGGTCTAACCTGCGAGCAGTACTTC.

This clonotype was found many times. The genes are TRBV12-3 or TRBV12-4 and TRBJ1-4; D is perhaps TRBD1 (5 bases). This CDR3 spans 15 amino acids. V lost 5 bases and J 8 bases, leaving 18 bases between the germline ends. As DNA, the CDR3 is TGTGCCAGCAGTCCCGGGACTCAGGGTGGCGAAAAACTGTTTTTT. Translating it yields CASSPGTQGGEKLFF.

The CDR3 region has the DNA TGTGCCAGCAGCGTAGTGTCGAACACTGAAGCTTTCTTT. Translation gives CASSVVSNTEAFF. The chain couples TRBV9 to TRBJ1-1; unclear D gene. V lost 0 bases and J 1 base, leaving 4 bases between the germline ends. CDR3 length equals 13 residues. From germline, CDR1 is SGDLS and CDR2 YYNGEE.

This clonotype was recorded a few times. J is TRBJ2-2 and V is TRBV3-1, with 10 bases identical to TRBD1. The V gene end was trimmed by 5 bases and the J gene end by 7 bases; junction bases not matched to a gene: 7. This CDR3 spans 15 amino acids. Per the germline V gene, CDR1 is LGHDT and CDR2 is YNNKEL (reference sequence). The CDR3 sequence is CASSVTTGGFGELFF. Written as DNA, the CDR3 is TGTGCCAGCAGCGTCACGACAGGGGGCTTCGGGGAGCTGTTTTTT.

In this sample, this clonotype turned up a few times. This sequence joins TRBV5-1 and TRBJ2-5; 10 nucleotides line up with TRBD2. Trimming removed 1 base from V and 1 base from J; junction bases left unmatched: 13. The CDR3 runs 19 residues. In germline, CDR1 is SGHRS, CDR2 YFSETQ. Here the CDR3 reads CASSLSFSGGRPFQETQYF. CDR3 sequence (DNA): TGCGCCAGCAGCTTGAGCTTTAGCGGGGGGCGACCCTTCCAAGAGACCCAGTACTTC.

The chain employs TRBV2 and TRBJ2-7; 9 bases are shared with TRBD2. The germline V gene has CDR1 SNHLY and CDR2 FYNNEI. CDR3 length: 15 amino acids. Losses at the gene ends were 2 bases for V and 0 bases for J; bases not matched to a gene: 2. The CDR3 DNA follows: TGTGCCAGCAGTGAAATAGCGGGAGCCTCCTACGAGCAGTACTTC. This encodes CASSEIAGASYEQYF.

Ten or more counts support this clonotype. The chain recombines TRBV7-9 with TRBJ2-7, with a possible D match to TRBD2 (6 bases). V was pared by 5 bases and J by 2 bases, with 10 bases between. This CDR3 spans 13 amino acids. Germline loops: CDR1 SEHNR, CDR2 FQNEAQ (reference sequence). CDR3 region: CASSGGRPYEQYF. CDR3 bases: TGTGCCAGCAGCGGAGGGAGGCCCTACGAGCAGTACTTC.